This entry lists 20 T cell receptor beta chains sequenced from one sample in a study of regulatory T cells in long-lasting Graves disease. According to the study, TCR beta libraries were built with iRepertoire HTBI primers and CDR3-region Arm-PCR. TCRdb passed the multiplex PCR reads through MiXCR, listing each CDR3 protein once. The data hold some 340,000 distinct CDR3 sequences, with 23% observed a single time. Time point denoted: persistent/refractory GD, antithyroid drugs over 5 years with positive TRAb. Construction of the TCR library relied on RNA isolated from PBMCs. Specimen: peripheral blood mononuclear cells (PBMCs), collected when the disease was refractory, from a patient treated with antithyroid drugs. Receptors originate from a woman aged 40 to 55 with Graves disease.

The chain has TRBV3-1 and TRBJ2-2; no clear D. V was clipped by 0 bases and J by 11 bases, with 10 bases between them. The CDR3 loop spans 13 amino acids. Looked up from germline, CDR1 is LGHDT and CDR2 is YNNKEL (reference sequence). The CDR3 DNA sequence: TGTGCCAGCAGCCAAGAAGTTTCTGACGAGCTGTTTTTT. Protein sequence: CASSQEVSDELFF.

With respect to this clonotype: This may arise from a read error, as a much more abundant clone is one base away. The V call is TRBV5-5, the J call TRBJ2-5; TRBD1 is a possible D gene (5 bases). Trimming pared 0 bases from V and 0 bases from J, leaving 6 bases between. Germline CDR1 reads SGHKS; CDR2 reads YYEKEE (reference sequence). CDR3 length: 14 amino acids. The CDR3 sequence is CASSLGQYQETQYF. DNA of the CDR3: TGTGCCAGCAGCTTGGGACAGTACCAAGAGACCCAGTACTTC.

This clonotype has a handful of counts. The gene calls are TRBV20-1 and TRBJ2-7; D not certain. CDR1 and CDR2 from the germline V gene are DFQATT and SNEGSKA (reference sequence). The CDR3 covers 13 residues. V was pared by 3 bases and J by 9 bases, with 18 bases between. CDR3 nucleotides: TGCAGTGCTAGCCGATCGGAACCCGGGTGGCAGTACTTC. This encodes CSASRSEPGWQYF.

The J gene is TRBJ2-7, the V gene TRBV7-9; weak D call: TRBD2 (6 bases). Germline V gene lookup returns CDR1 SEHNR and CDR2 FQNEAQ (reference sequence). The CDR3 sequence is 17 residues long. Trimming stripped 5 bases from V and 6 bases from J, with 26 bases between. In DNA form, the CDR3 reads TGTGCCAGCAGCGCCCCAGTCGGGAGCGGTCGACAACGCGAGCAGTACTTC. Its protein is CASSAPVGSGRQREQYF.

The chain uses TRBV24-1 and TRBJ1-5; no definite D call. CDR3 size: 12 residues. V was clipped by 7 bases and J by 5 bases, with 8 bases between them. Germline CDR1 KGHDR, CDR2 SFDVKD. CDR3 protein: CATSTGDQPQHF. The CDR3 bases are TGTGCCACCAGCACGGGAGATCAGCCCCAGCATTTT.

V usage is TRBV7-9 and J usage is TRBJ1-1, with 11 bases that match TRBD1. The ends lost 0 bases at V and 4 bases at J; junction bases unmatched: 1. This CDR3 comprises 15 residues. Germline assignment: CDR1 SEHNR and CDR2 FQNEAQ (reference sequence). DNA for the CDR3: TGTGCCAGCAGCTTAGCGGACAGGGGGCTCACTGAAGCTTTCTTT. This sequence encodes CASSLADRGLTEAFF. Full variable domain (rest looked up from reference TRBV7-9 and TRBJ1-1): DTGVSQNPRHKITKRGQNVTFRCDPISEHNRLYWYRQTLGQGPEFLTYFQNEAQLEKSRLLSDRFSAERPKGSFSTLEIQRTEQGDSAMYLCASSLADRGLTEAFFGQGTRLTVV.

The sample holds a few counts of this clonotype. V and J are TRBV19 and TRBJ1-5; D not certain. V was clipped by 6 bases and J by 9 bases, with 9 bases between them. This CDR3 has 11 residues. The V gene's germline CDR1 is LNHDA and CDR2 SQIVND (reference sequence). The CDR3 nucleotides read TGTGCCAGTAGCGGATTGGGGCCCCAGCATTTT. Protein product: CASSGLGPQHF. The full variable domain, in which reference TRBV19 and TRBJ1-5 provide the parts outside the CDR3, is DGGITQSPKYLFRKEGQNVTLSCEQNLNHDAMYWYRQDPGQGLRLIYYSQIVNDFQKGDIAEGYSVSREKKESFPLTVTSAQKNPTAFYLCASSGLGPQHFGDGTRLSIL.

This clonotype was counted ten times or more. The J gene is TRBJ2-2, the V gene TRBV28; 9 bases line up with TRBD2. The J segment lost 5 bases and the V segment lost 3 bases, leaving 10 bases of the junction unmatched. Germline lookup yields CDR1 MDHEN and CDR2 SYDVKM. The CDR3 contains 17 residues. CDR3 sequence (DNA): TGTGCCAGCAGTTTGAGTCTAGCGGGATTTGAGACCGGGGAGCTGTTTTTT. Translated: CASSLSLAGFETGELFF.

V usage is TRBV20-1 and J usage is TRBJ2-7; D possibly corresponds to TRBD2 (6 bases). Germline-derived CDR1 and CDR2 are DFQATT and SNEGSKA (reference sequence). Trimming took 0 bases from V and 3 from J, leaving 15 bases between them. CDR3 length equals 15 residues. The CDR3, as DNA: TGCAGTGCTAGAGATAGTACTAGCCCCTACTACGAGCAGTACTTC. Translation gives CSARDSTSPYYEQYF.

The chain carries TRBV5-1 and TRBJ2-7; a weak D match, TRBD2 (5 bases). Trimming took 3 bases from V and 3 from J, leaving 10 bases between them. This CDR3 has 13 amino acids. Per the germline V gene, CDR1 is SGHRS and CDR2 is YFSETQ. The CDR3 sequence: CASSSGLIYEQYF. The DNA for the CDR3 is TGCGCCAGCAGCTCCGGACTGATCTACGAGCAGTACTTC.

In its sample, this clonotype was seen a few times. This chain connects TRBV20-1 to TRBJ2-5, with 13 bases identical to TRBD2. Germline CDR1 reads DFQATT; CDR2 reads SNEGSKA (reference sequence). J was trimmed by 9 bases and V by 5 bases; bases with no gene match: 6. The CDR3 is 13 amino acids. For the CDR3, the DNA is TGCAGTGCTGGGTATACTAGCGGGAGGGCCCAGTACTTC. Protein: CSAGYTSGRAQYF.

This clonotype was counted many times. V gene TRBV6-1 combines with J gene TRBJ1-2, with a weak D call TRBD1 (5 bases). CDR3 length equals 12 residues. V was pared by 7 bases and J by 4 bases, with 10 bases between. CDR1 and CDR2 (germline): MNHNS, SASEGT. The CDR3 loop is CASTPQGYGYTF. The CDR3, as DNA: TGTGCCAGCACGCCGCAGGGCTATGGCTACACCTTC.

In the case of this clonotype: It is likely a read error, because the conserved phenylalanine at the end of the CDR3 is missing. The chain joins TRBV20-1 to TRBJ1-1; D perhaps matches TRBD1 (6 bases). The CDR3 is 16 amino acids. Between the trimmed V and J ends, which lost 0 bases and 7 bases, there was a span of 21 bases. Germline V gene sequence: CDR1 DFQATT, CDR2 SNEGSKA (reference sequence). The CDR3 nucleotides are TGCAGTGCTAGAGATGCCCTCCCTACAGGGAGGGGTGAAGCTTTCCTT. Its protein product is CSARDALPTGRGEAFL.

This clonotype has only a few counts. The DNA for the CDR3 is TGTGCCAGCAGCGCCCGGGACAGGTACAATGAGCAGTTCTTC. Protein product: CASSARDRYNEQFF. The gene calls are TRBV7-9 and TRBJ2-1; 8 positions match TRBD1. CDR3 length equals 14 residues. CDR1 and CDR2 from the germline V gene are SEHNR and FQNEAQ (reference sequence). With 5 bases clipped from V and 4 bases from J, the junction kept 4 bases outside the gene matches.

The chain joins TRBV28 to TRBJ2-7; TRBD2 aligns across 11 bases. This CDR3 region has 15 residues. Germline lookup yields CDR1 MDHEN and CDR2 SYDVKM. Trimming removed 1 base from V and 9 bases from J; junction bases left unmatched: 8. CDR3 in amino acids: CASSLYLAGGIGQYF. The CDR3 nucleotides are TGTGCCAGCAGTTTATATCTAGCGGGAGGAATCGGGCAGTACTTC.

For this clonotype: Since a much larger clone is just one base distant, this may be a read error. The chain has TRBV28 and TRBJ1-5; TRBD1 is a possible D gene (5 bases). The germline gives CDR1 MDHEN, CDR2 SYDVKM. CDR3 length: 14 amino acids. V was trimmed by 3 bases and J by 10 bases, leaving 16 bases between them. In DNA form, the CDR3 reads TGTGCCAGCAGTTTCTCGAGCAGGGTGGGACCCCAGCATTTT. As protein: CASSFSSRVGPQHF. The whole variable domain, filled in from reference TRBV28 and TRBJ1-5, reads DVKVTQSSRYLVKRTGEKVFLECVQDMDHENMFWYRQDPGLGLRLIYFSYDVKMKEKGDIPEGYSVSREKKERFSLILESASTNQTSMYLCASSFSSRVGPQHFGDGTRLSIL.

CDR3 in amino acids: CSVGGVQGDTQYF. In nucleotides, the CDR3 is TGCAGCGTTGGTGGGGTACAAGGAGATACGCAGTATTTT. V usage is TRBV29-1 and J usage is TRBJ2-3; D uncertain. The CDR3 covers 13 residues. CDR1 is SQVTM and CDR2 is ANQGSEA in the germline V gene. The V end lost 4 bases, the J end lost 5 bases, and 13 bases lay between the germline ends.

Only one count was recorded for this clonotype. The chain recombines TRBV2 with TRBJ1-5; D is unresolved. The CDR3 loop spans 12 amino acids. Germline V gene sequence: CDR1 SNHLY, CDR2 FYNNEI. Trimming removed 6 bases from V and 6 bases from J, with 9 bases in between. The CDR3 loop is CASRDSLQPQHF. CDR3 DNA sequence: TGTGCCAGCAGGGACTCGCTTCAGCCCCAGCATTTT.

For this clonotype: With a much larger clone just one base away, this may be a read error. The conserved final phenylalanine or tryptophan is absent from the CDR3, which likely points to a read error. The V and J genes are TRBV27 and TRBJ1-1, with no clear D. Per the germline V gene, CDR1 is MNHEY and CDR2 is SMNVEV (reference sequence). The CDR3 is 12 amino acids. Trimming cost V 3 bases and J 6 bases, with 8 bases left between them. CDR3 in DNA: TGTGCCAGCAGTTTTGGCGGTCCTGAAGCTTTCCTT. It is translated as CASSFGGPEAFL.

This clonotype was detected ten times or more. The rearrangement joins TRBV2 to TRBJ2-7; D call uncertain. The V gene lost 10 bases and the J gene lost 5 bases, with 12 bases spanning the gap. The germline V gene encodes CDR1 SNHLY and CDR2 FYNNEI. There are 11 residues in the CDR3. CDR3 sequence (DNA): TGTGCCACCGTGTCGACGGACGAGCAGTACTTC. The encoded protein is CATVSTDEQYF.